The TCR beta chain described here comes from a study of T cell changes during pregnancy in multiple sclerosis (dated by TCRdb to the late 2010s). Background for the entire study: In women with multiple sclerosis, the researchers looked at how the T cell repertoire shifted as pregnancy progressed.

As for this clone: Its antigen is still unknown. No base qualities exist here, and no much larger clone lies one base off it.

The library was made by the immunoSEQ multiplex PCR assay. TCRdb holds this immuneACCESS table with in-frame rearrangements only. Some clones are missing; in checked studies, unresolved V genes explain under half, and the rest has no known cause. The sample table lists 30,000 to 45,000 clones, more than 85% of them with a count of one. The ten largest account for about 12% of the sample. Measured from the cysteine to the phenylalanine, the CDR3 is 15 residues long. Only the CDR3 portion is preserved as DNA: 45 bases, with reading frame beginning at the first base. Taken from the germline V gene, the CDR1 and CDR2 loops are MGHDK and SYGVNS. After removal of 2 bases from V and 2 bases from J, the junction retains 4 bases not matched to a gene.

The source of this sequence is a female donor with multiple sclerosis, enrolled in a pregnancy study. The source was CD8+ T cells from peripheral blood mononuclear cells, collected after pregnancy. The sequence links TRBV25-1 to TRBJ2-5, and TRBD1 matches 8 of the central bases. The nucleotide sequence reads as follows: TGTGCCAGCAGTGAACGGACAGGGCCTCAAGAGACCCAGTACTTC. Translated, it gives CASSERTGPQETQYF.